A selection of T cell receptor beta chains follows, all from one sample in a study of Graves' ophthalmopathy and Graves' hyperthyroidism. TCRdb analysed the multiplex PCR reads with MiXCR anew, one entry per CDR3 protein. The table shows a few hundred thousand distinct CDR3 sequences, with under 45% occurring only once. Sequencing input: peripheral blood or thyroid tissue (not recorded which). Source of these receptors: an adult man with Graves' hyperthyroidism. Each CDR3 is given with its conserved first and last residue. A D gene is named only where the DNA matches it firmly. Where a row states a size, it is once, few, many or the class of an expanded clone; other rows omit it.

size: NA
length: 17
D: TRBD2
V: TRBV7-2
J: TRBJ2-3
CDR3: CASSLTGTSGSTDTQYF
DNA: TGTGCCAGCAGCTTGACCGGGACTAGCGGGAGCACAGATACGCAGTATTTT

size: many
length: 15
D: NA
V: TRBV4-1
J: TRBJ1-1
CDR3: CASSQEAGAGTEAFF
DNA: TGCGCCAGCAGCCAAGAAGCGGGCGCGGGCACTGAAGCTTTCTTT

size: few
length: 13
D: NA
V: TRBV24-1
J: TRBJ2-3
CDR3: CATSDLGTDTQYF
DNA: TGTGCCACCAGTGATCTTGGCACAGATACGCAGTATTTT

size: NA
length: 13
D: NA
V: TRBV29-1
J: TRBJ2-7
CDR3: CSVVDGANYEQYF
DNA: TGCAGCGTAGTTGACGGGGCGAACTACGAGCAGTACTTC

size: NA
length: 19
D: NA
V: TRBV7-9
J: TRBJ1-4
CDR3: CASSRPRTGPGYVVEKLFF
DNA: TGTGCCAGCAGCCGCCCAAGAACAGGGCCCGGGTACGTGGTCGAAAAACTGTTTTTT

size: NA
length: 13
D: TRBD1
V: TRBV10-3
J: TRBJ1-5
CDR3: CAESGTGWRPQHF
DNA: TGTGCCGAATCCGGGACAGGGTGGCGGCCCCAGCATTTT

size: few
length: 15
D: NA
V: TRBV7-6
J: TRBJ1-4
CDR3: CASSLGRGFNEKLFF
DNA: TGTGCCAGCAGCTTAGGTCGGGGTTTCAATGAAAAACTGTTTTTT

size: NA
length: 15
D: NA
V: TRBV5-6
J: TRBJ1-6
CDR3: CASSLRMAEFIPLHF
DNA: TGTGCCAGCAGCTTGAGAATGGCTGAATTTATACCCCTCCACTTT

size: many
length: 14
D: NA
V: TRBV20-1
J: TRBJ2-5
CDR3: CSASGGPPQETQYF
DNA: TGCAGTGCTAGCGGGGGGCCACCACAAGAGACCCAGTACTTC

size: many
length: 15
D: NA
V: TRBV6-5
J: TRBJ1-1
CDR3: CASRPSRLENTEAFF
DNA: TGTGCCAGCAGACCCAGTAGGCTGGAGAACACTGAAGCTTTCTTT

size: many
length: 15
D: TRBD1
V: TRBV7-2
J: TRBJ1-2
CDR3: CASSLGTGGRYGYTF
DNA: TGTGCCAGCAGCTTAGGGACAGGGGGCCGGTATGGCTACACCTTC

size: NA
length: 13
D: NA
V: TRBV29-1
J: TRBJ1-2
CDR3: CSVEDRTVEGYTF
DNA: TGCAGCGTTGAAGATAGGACAGTAGAAGGCTACACCTTC

size: NA
length: 17
D: TRBD2
V: TRBV7-9
J: TRBJ2-3
CDR3: CASSLPALAGVSDTQYF
DNA: TGTGCCAGCAGCTTACCAGCCCTAGCGGGAGTCTCAGATACGCAGTATTTT

size: many
length: 15
D: TRBD2
V: TRBV4-1
J: TRBJ2-5
CDR3: CASSQDSGRQETQYF
DNA: TGCGCCAGCAGCCAAGATAGCGGGAGACAAGAGACCCAGTACTTC

size: NA
length: 13
D: NA
V: TRBV29-1
J: TRBJ1-2
CDR3: CSSPRSPRDGYTF
DNA: TGCAGCTCCCCCAGGAGCCCCAGAGATGGCTACACCTTC

size: few
length: 15
D: TRBD1
V: TRBV20-1
J: TRBJ2-3
CDR3: CSAPRDSFATDTQYF
DNA: TGCAGTGCTCCCAGGGACAGCTTTGCCACAGATACGCAGTATTTT

size: few
length: 13
D: NA
V: TRBV20-1
J: TRBJ1-3
CDR3: CSASSISGNTIYF
DNA: TGCAGTGCTAGTTCCATCTCTGGAAACACCATATATTTT

size: NA
length: 15
D: NA
V: TRBV12-3/TRBV12-4
J: TRBJ1-6
CDR3: CASSPRGDRGSPLHF
DNA: TGTGCCAGCAGCCCCCGGGGTGATCGTGGTTCACCCCTCCACTTT

size: NA
length: 13
D: NA
V: TRBV6-6
J: TRBJ1-1
CDR3: CASSFAGNTEAFF
DNA: TGTGCCAGCAGTTTTGCCGGAAACACTGAAGCTTTCTTT

size: NA
length: 12
D: NA
V: TRBV29-1
J: TRBJ2-7
CDR3: CSFGDRLYEQYF
DNA: TGCAGCTTCGGAGACAGACTCTACGAGCAGTACTTC

size: NA
length: 15
D: TRBD1
V: TRBV20-1
J: TRBJ1-1
CDR3: CSANTGTASGTEAFF
DNA: TGCAGTGCTAATACCGGGACAGCCTCGGGCACTGAAGCTTTCTTT

size: few
length: 15
D: NA
V: TRBV12-3/TRBV12-4
J: TRBJ1-2
CDR3: CASSLAGTGRNGYTF
DNA: TGTGCCAGCAGTTTAGCCGGGACGGGTAGGAATGGCTACACCTTC

size: NA
length: 16
D: TRBD1
V: TRBV5-1
J: TRBJ1-1
CDR3: CASSPGTGVLDTEAFF
DNA: TGCGCCAGCAGTCCCGGGACAGGGGTCCTGGACACTGAAGCTTTCTTT

size: NA
length: 14
D: NA
V: TRBV11-2
J: TRBJ1-2
CDR3: CASSPGAPPDGYTF
DNA: TGTGCCAGCTCACCAGGGGCCCCGCCTGACGGCTACACCTTC

size: few
length: 18
D: NA
V: TRBV7-8
J: TRBJ2-5
CDR3: CASSLDRPQTTNQETQYF
DNA: TGTGCCAGCAGCTTAGACCGTCCCCAGACAACCAACCAAGAGACCCAGTACTTC

size: many
length: 14
D: NA
V: TRBV7-9
J: TRBJ2-7
CDR3: CASSQIRVSYEQYF
DNA: TGTGCCAGCAGCCAAATTCGGGTTTCCTACGAGCAGTACTTC

size: NA
length: 14
D: TRBD1
V: TRBV2
J: TRBJ1-4
CDR3: CASRGGTGYEKLFF
DNA: TGTGCCAGCAGGGGGGGGACAGGGTATGAAAAACTGTTTTTT

size: NA
length: 14
D: NA
V: TRBV20-1
J: TRBJ2-5
CDR3: CSAPAPRLRGTQHF
DNA: TGCAGTGCCCCTGCCCCTCGGTTGAGGGGGACCCAGCACTTC

size: many
length: 13
D: NA
V: TRBV20-1
J: TRBJ1-1
CDR3: CSARDEGETEAFF
DNA: TGCAGTGCTAGAGACGAGGGGGAGACTGAAGCTTTCTTT

size: many
length: 13
D: NA
V: TRBV7-2
J: TRBJ2-7
CDR3: CASSPWVSYEQYF
DNA: TGTGCCAGCAGCCCATGGGTCTCCTACGAGCAGTACTTC

size: many
length: 17
D: TRBD2
V: TRBV7-2
J: TRBJ2-7
CDR3: CASSPGGVAVSSYEQYF
DNA: TGTGCCAGCAGCCCGGGGGGGGTAGCGGTGAGCTCCTACGAGCAGTACTTC

size: many
length: 13
D: NA
V: TRBV20-1
J: TRBJ1-1
CDR3: CSASPGIVAEAFF
DNA: TGCAGTGCTAGCCCGGGGATAGTCGCTGAAGCTTTCTTT

size: NA
length: 14
D: NA
V: TRBV19
J: TRBJ1-1
CDR3: CASSTTSGNTEAFF
DNA: TGTGCCAGTAGTACGACTAGCGGGAACACTGAAGCTTTCTTT

size: few
length: 12
D: NA
V: TRBV12-3/TRBV12-4
J: TRBJ1-5
CDR3: CASGGAYQPQHF
DNA: TGTGCCAGCGGCGGGGCCTATCAGCCCCAGCATTTT

size: NA
length: 15
D: NA
V: TRBV7-9
J: TRBJ1-2
CDR3: CASRQIAGTDYGYTF
DNA: TGTGCCAGCAGGCAGATAGCCGGGACGGACTATGGCTACACCTTC

size: few
length: 14
D: NA
V: TRBV7-9
J: TRBJ1-5
CDR3: CASSRAGSNQPQHF
DNA: TGTGCCAGCAGCCGAGCCGGTAGCAATCAGCCCCAGCATTTT

size: many
length: 15
D: TRBD1
V: TRBV12-3/TRBV12-4
J: TRBJ2-5
CDR3: CASSPRTGLGETQYF
DNA: TGTGCCAGCAGTCCCCGGACAGGGCTGGGGGAGACCCAGTACTTC

size: NA
length: 18
D: NA
V: TRBV7-2
J: TRBJ1-3
CDR3: CASSKRYGTAISGNTIYF
DNA: TGTGCCAGCAGCAAGCGGTATGGGACCGCCATCTCTGGAAACACCATATATTTT

size: NA
length: 15
D: NA
V: TRBV15
J: TRBJ2-1
CDR3: CATSRVGKTGNEQFF
DNA: TGTGCCACCAGCAGAGTTGGAAAGACCGGCAATGAGCAGTTCTTC

size: NA
length: 14
D: NA
V: TRBV10-3
J: TRBJ2-1
CDR3: CAITVQGVYNEQFF
DNA: TGTGCCATCACGGTGCAGGGCGTCTACAATGAGCAGTTCTTC